One and the same sample provided the 5 T cell receptor beta chains below, sequenced in a study of blood T cells in healthy people across ages. The use of a sample-barcoded 5' primer and a J-beta primer mix characterized a second PCR of about 7 to 12 cycles. From the 5' RACE reads, TCRdb called clonotypes with MiXCR, one entry per CDR3 protein. The profile covers more than 900,000 distinct CDR3 sequences, with approximately 32% appearing a single time and roughly 10% taken by the ten largest. Another study also made use of these data, one on T cells of mothers and their children.

Sequencing input: blood. The receptors were gathered from a woman aged 40-49 years in good health.

V usage is TRBV6-1 and J usage is TRBJ1-2; 7 bases align to TRBD1. Per germline, CDR1 MNHNS and CDR2 SASEGT. Trimming took 3 bases from V and 0 from J; bases not matched to a gene: 13. The CDR3 extends over 18 amino acids. CDR3 DNA: TGTGCCAGCAGTGAGCTCGGGACAGCCACCTTAGCTAACTATGGCTACACCTTC. Translated, it gives CASSELGTATLANYGYTF.

This clonotype turned up a few times. V is TRBV6-5 and J is TRBJ1-1; a weak D match, TRBD1 (5 bases). Looked up from germline, CDR1 is MNHEY and CDR2 is SVGAGI. Trimming shortened V by 6 bases and J by 7 bases, and 12 bases separated the two germline ends. This CDR3 is built from 12 residues. The CDR3 sequence: CASRPGLGEAFF. CDR3 in DNA: TGTGCCAGCAGGCCAGGGCTCGGTGAAGCTTTCTTT.

Points on this clonotype: A much more abundant neighbour one base away suggests this may be a read error. The chain links TRBV29-1 to TRBJ2-5; D ambiguous. The germline V and J ends were trimmed by 1 base and 5 bases, with 8 bases remaining between them. CDR1 is SQVTM and CDR2 is ANQGSEA in the germline V gene. CDR3 size: 12 residues. Here the CDR3 reads CSVEGGRETQYF. CDR3 in DNA: TGCAGCGTTGAAGGTGGTAGGGAGACCCAGTACTTC.

This clonotype was recorded at least ten times. The CDR3 DNA is TGTGCCAGCAGTTTAGCCCAGGGGGCCTCCTACGAGCAGTACTTC. Residues: CASSLAQGASYEQYF. The chain joins TRBV12-3 or TRBV12-4 to TRBJ2-7; TRBD1 matches 8 bases. The V and J ends lost 0 bases and 0 bases, in that order; junction bases with no gene match: 1. The CDR3 loop spans 15 amino acids.

V gene TRBV4-1 combines with J gene TRBJ1-5; TRBD1 might be the D (5 bases). This CDR3 comprises 15 residues. Deletions cut 2 bases from V and 4 bases from J, with 12 bases between. Germline CDR1 is MGHRA and CDR2 is YSYEKL. Written as DNA, the CDR3 is TGCGCCAGCAGCCAACCGACCCAGGGTAATCAGCCCCAGCATTTT. Its protein product is CASSQPTQGNQPQHF.